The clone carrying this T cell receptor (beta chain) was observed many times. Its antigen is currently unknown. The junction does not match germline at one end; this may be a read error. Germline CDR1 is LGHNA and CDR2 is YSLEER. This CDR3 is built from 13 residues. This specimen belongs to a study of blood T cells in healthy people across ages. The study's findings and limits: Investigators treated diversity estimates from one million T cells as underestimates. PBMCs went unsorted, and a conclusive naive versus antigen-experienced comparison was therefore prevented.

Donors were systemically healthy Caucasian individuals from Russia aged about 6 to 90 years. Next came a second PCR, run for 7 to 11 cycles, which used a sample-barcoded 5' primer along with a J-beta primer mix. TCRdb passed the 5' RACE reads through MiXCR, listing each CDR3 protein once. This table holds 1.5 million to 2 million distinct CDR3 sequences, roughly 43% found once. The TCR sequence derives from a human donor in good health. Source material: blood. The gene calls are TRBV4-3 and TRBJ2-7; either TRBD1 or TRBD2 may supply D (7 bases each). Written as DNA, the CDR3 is TGTGCCAGCAGCCAGGGGGGGGCGTACGAGCAGTACTTC. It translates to CASSQGGAYEQYF.